The 30 T cell receptor beta chains presented below share a single source sample, sequenced in a study of OX40 agonist ivuxolimab in advanced cancers. Using immunoSEQ multiplex PCR, the repertoire was profiled, and TCRdb retains in-frame clones only, with some absent. The data hold under 85,000 clones, with around 94% observed a single time. Sequenced here: CD4+ or CD8+ T cells sorted from blood, sampled in a trial of the OX40 agonist ivuxolimab. These receptors originate from an adult with an advanced solid tumor such as melanoma, head and neck, liver or kidney cancer.

This clone was observed once. V gene TRBV7-9 combines with J gene TRBJ2-2, with a tentative D call TRBD2 (6 bases). Trimming removed 5 bases from V and 5 bases from J, with 18 bases in between. This CDR3 is 16 amino acids long. The germline gives CDR1 SEHNR, CDR2 FQNEAQ (reference sequence). The CDR3 region is CASSPWEDRRTGELFF. The CDR3 nucleotides read TGTGCCAGCAGCCCCTGGGAGGACCGCAGGACCGGGGAGCTGTTTTTT. Complete variable domain (other parts from reference TRBV7-9 and TRBJ2-2): DTGVSQNPRHKITKRGQNVTFRCDPISEHNRLYWYRQTLGQGPEFLTYFQNEAQLEKSRLLSDRFSAERPKGSFSTLEIQRTEQGDSAMYLCASSPWEDRRTGELFFGEGSRLTVL.

This rearrangement joins TRBV11-3 to TRBJ2-7; D uncertain. Germline CDR1 SGHNT, CDR2 YENEEA. The CDR3 runs 15 residues. Trimming cost V 1 base and J 4 bases, with 14 bases left between them. CDR3 loop: CASSLVLDGPYEQYF. Written as DNA, the CDR3 is TGTGCCAGCAGCTTAGTCTTGGACGGACCATACGAGCAGTACTTC.

The CDR3 DNA is TGTGCCAGCAGTTTAGGGCCCTCCTACGAGCAGTACTTC. Translated: CASSLGPSYEQYF. This chain uses TRBV27 with TRBJ2-7; no reliable D call. The CDR3 has 13 residues. The V gene's germline CDR1 is MNHEY and CDR2 SMNVEV (reference sequence). The V gene lost 2 bases and the J gene lost 0 bases, with 5 bases spanning the gap.

A word on this clone: Other DNA sequences within the sample encode an identical CDR3. In DNA form, the CDR3 reads TGTGCCAGCAGTCCCGTCGGAGGACTAATTCAGTACTTC. Its protein is CASSPVGGLIQYF. The J gene is TRBJ2-4, the V gene TRBV28, with D maybe TRBD2 (6 bases). With 5 bases removed from V and 10 bases from J, the gap between germline ends came to 15 bases. The CDR3 is made up of 13 amino acids. Germline lookup yields CDR1 MDHEN and CDR2 SYDVKM.

The chain couples TRBV15 to TRBJ2-1; D remains unclear. Trimming left V 1 base short and J 0 bases short, with 4 bases between. Germline CDR1 is LNHNV and CDR2 is YYDKDF (reference sequence). This CDR3 has 14 residues. The CDR3 here is CATSRATSYNEQFF. The CDR3 DNA sequence: TGTGCCACCAGCAGAGCAACCTCCTACAATGAGCAGTTCTTC.

V and J are TRBV13 and TRBJ2-7; D gene ambiguous. Germline values: CDR1 PRHDT, CDR2 FYEKMQ (reference sequence). Trimming took 1 base from V and 6 from J, leaving 4 bases between them. This CDR3 is 11 amino acids long. Written as DNA, the CDR3 is TGTGCCAGCAGCTTAGCGAGCGAGCAGTACTTC. Its translation: CASSLASEQYF.

The chain uses TRBV5-4 and TRBJ2-6; D tentatively fits TRBD1 or TRBD2 (5 bases each). Germline V CDR1 and CDR2: SGHNT, YYREEE (reference sequence). CDR3 length: 14 amino acids. V was pared by 9 bases and J by 2 bases, with 12 bases between. The chain's CDR3 is CATAGTPGANVLTF. Written as DNA, the CDR3 is TGTGCCACCGCCGGGACCCCTGGGGCCAACGTCCTGACTTTC.

This clone was counted once. This chain connects TRBV10-3 to TRBJ1-1; D perhaps matches TRBD1 (6 bases). CDR3 length: 13 residues. V was cut by 4 bases and J by 1 base, with 7 bases left in between. Germline V CDR1 and CDR2: ENHRY, SYGVKD. This CDR3 is CAISAGANTEAFF. The DNA for the CDR3 is TGTGCCATCAGTGCGGGGGCGAACACTGAAGCTTTCTTT.

The V call is TRBV7-3, the J call TRBJ2-2; 9 bases line up with TRBD1. CDR1 and CDR2 from the germline V gene are SGHTA and FQGTGA. After removal of 5 bases from V and 3 bases from J, the junction contained 13 bases not matched to a gene. The CDR3 runs to 18 residues. As DNA, the CDR3 is TGTGCCAGCAGCCCAGAGACCACCGGGACAGGGTACACCGGGGAGCTGTTTTTT. Amino acids: CASSPETTGTGYTGELFF.

The chain links TRBV4-3 to TRBJ2-7; maybe TRBD1 (6 bases). Germline CDR1 reads LGHNA; CDR2 reads YSLEER. Trimming pared 2 bases from V and 4 bases from J, leaving 15 bases between. The CDR3 is made up of 15 amino acids. The CDR3 region is CASSQSIKQGYEQYF. CDR3 nucleotides: TGCGCCAGCAGCCAATCAATAAAACAGGGATACGAGCAGTACTTC.

CDR3 amino acids: CASSEGGEGYEQYF. As DNA, the CDR3 is TGTGCCAGCAGTGAAGGAGGGGAAGGGTACGAGCAGTACTTC. The chain recombines TRBV6-1 with TRBJ2-7, with D tentatively TRBD1 or TRBD2 (5 bases each). Germline lookup yields CDR1 MNHNS and CDR2 SASEGT. CDR3 length: 14 amino acids. The germline V and J ends were trimmed by 1 base and 4 bases, with 11 bases remaining between them.

The V gene is TRBV4-1, the J gene TRBJ1-1; no reliable D call. CDR3 length: 12 amino acids. Per the germline V gene, CDR1 is MGHRA and CDR2 is YSYEKL. The V end was cut by 3 bases, the J end by 1 base, with 3 bases between. The CDR3 here is CASSHRNTEAFF. The CDR3, as DNA: TGCGCCAGCAGCCACCGGAACACTGAAGCTTTCTTT.

In this sample, this clone turned up once. This CDR3 reads CASSLAYAVNTEAFF. The CDR3 DNA sequence: TGTGCCAGCAGCTTGGCGTACGCGGTGAACACTGAAGCTTTCTTT. The rearrangement uses TRBV5-4 and TRBJ1-1; D is unresolved. Germline CDR1 SGHNT, CDR2 YYREEE (reference sequence). V dropped 0 bases and J dropped 0 bases, with 9 bases sitting between them. CDR3 length: 15 residues.

CDR3 DNA: TGTGCCACCGTGTGGGGATGGGAGGCGAACACTGAAGCTTTCTTT. Protein sequence: CATVWGWEANTEAFF. The rearrangement links TRBV28 to TRBJ1-1; D unclear. The CDR3 has 15 amino acids. Germline assignment: CDR1 MDHEN and CDR2 SYDVKM. The ends were cut back, 10 bases at V and 1 base at J, with 19 bases in the middle.

The chain has TRBV7-9 and TRBJ2-3; a weak D match, TRBD2 (6 bases). Trimming removed 1 base from V and 2 bases from J, with 13 bases in between. The CDR3 has 16 residues. Per the germline V gene, CDR1 is SEHNR and CDR2 is FQNEAQ (reference sequence). The CDR3 sequence: CASSLGGSGLTDTQYF. CDR3 DNA sequence: TGTGCCAGCAGCTTAGGCGGTAGCGGCCTCACAGATACGCAGTATTTT.

The rearrangement links TRBV29-1 to TRBJ2-7; TRBD2 aligns across 10 bases. CDR3 size: 13 residues. Trimming removed 3 bases from V and 4 bases from J; junction bases left unmatched: 3. Germline assignment: CDR1 SQVTM and CDR2 ANQGSEA. The CDR3 DNA sequence: TGCAGCGTTGATTTTAGCGGGAGGTACGAGCAGTACTTC. This sequence encodes CSVDFSGRYEQYF.

In regard to this clone: Other nucleotide sequences from this sample produce the same CDR3. The chain recombines TRBV9 with TRBJ2-5; D ambiguous. The germline V and J ends were trimmed by 0 bases and 1 base, with 7 bases remaining between them. This CDR3 region has 14 residues. Per the germline V gene, CDR1 is SGDLS and CDR2 is YYNGEE. The chain's CDR3 is CASSVGGGQETQYF. The CDR3 coding sequence is TGTGCCAGCAGCGTAGGCGGCGGCCAAGAGACCCAGTACTTC. Combining the CDR3 with reference TRBV9 and TRBJ2-5 gives the whole variable domain DSGVTQTPKHLITATGQRVTLRCSPRSGDLSVYWYQQSLDQGLQFLIQYYNGEERAKGNILERFSAQQFPDLHSELNLSSLELGDSALYFCASSVGGGQETQYFGPGTRLLVL.

The rearrangement joins TRBV11-2 to TRBJ1-2; D unclear. Germline CDR1 reads SGHAT; CDR2 reads FQNNGV. CDR3 size: 14 residues. Trimming removed 5 bases at V and 1 base at J, with 11 bases between. CDR3 DNA: TGTGCCAGCAGCGGCGTACAACTTAACTATGGCTACACCTTC. This encodes CASSGVQLNYGYTF. The whole variable domain, remainder taken from reference TRBV11-2 and TRBJ1-2, is EAGVAQSPRYKIIEKRQSVAFWCNPISGHATLYWYQQILGQGPKLLIQFQNNGVVDDSQLPKDRFSAERLKGVDSTLKIQPAKLEDSAVYLCASSGVQLNYGYTFGSGTRLTVV.

The genes are TRBV9 and TRBJ1-5; D remains ambiguous. This CDR3 has 15 residues. Trimming cost V 0 bases and J 0 bases, with 7 bases left between them. CDR1 and CDR2 (germline): SGDLS, YYNGEE. The CDR3: CASSVAGISNQPQHF. In nucleotides, the CDR3 is TGTGCCAGCAGCGTAGCAGGTATTAGCAATCAGCCCCAGCATTTT.

This rearrangement joins TRBV7-6 to TRBJ1-1, with D perhaps TRBD1 (5 bases). Looked up from germline, CDR1 is SGHVS and CDR2 is FNYEAQ. This CDR3 is 15 amino acids long. Trimming stripped 5 bases from V and 4 bases from J, with 17 bases between. In DNA, the CDR3 is TGTGCCAGCAGCCCGGGCCGGGGCGCGACCACTGAAGCTTTCTTT. Residues: CASSPGRGATTEAFF.

The chain links TRBV5-1 to TRBJ2-7; no clear D gene. Trimming shortened V by 4 bases and J by 0 bases, and 5 bases separated the two germline ends. This CDR3 spans 12 amino acids. Germline assignment: CDR1 SGHRS and CDR2 YFSETQ. As DNA, the CDR3 is TGCGCCAGCAGCCCGAGCTCCTACGAGCAGTACTTC. This gives the protein CASSPSSYEQYF.

This rearrangement joins TRBV23-1 to TRBJ1-1, with D possibly matching TRBD1 (6 bases). TRBV23-1 is sorted into the ORF group, with uncertain function. The CDR3 runs to 13 residues. Trimming cost V 11 bases and J 1 base, with 14 bases left between them. The CDR3 DNA sequence: TGCGCCCCCTCAAGGGGACAGAACACTGAAGCTTTCTTT. It is translated as CAPSRGQNTEAFF.

V gene TRBV21-1 combines with J gene TRBJ1-4; TRBD1 is taken as the D call from the table, unchecked against the DNA. TRBV21-1 is designated a pseudogene. The CDR3 consists of 15 residues. The CDR3 region has the DNA TGTGCCAGCAGCAAAGTGGGACAGGGACGTGAAAAACTGTTTTTT. This encodes CASSKVGQGREKLFF.

The chain employs TRBV9 and TRBJ2-7; weak D call: TRBD1 (6 bases). Germline V lookup: CDR1 SGDLS, CDR2 YYNGEE. Trimming removed 3 bases from V and 0 bases from J, with 13 bases in between. This CDR3 has 15 amino acids. The CDR3 DNA follows: TGTGCCAGCAGCGGCGGACAGTTTAGCTCCTACGAGCAGTACTTC. Translating gives CASSGGQFSSYEQYF. The full variable domain, its missing parts supplied by reference TRBV9 and TRBJ2-7, is DSGVTQTPKHLITATGQRVTLRCSPRSGDLSVYWYQQSLDQGLQFLIQYYNGEERAKGNILERFSAQQFPDLHSELNLSSLELGDSALYFCASSGGQFSSYEQYFGPGTRLTVT.

V is TRBV28 and J is TRBJ1-5, with D unclear. Germline loops: CDR1 MDHEN, CDR2 SYDVKM. The V end was cut by 2 bases, the J end by 1 base, with 3 bases between. This CDR3 spans 13 amino acids. CDR3 sequence: CASSLLSNQPQHF. The CDR3 coding sequence is TGTGCCAGCAGTTTACTCAGCAATCAGCCCCAGCATTTT.

The J gene is TRBJ1-1, the V gene TRBV27; tentatively, D is TRBD1 (5 bases). V lost 0 bases, J lost 12 bases, and 20 bases lay in between. Germline CDR1 MNHEY, CDR2 SMNVEV (reference sequence). This CDR3 has 15 amino acids. The CDR3 DNA is TGTGCCAGCAGTTTATCTTACGGAGGGGATCAGGGCTCTTTCTTT. Its translation is CASSLSYGGDQGSFF.

The rearrangement joins TRBV7-6 to TRBJ2-1; no firm D call. This CDR3 spans 17 amino acids. Germline V gene sequence: CDR1 SGHVS, CDR2 FNYEAQ. V lost 0 bases and J 0 bases, leaving 12 bases between the germline ends. The CDR3 nucleotides read TGTGCCAGCAGCTTAGCGGCAGGCCCTAGCTCCTACAATGAGCAGTTCTTC. It yields the protein CASSLAAGPSSYNEQFF.

The chain joins TRBV11-3 to TRBJ2-2; D gene unclear. Germline values: CDR1 SGHNT, CDR2 YENEEA. The CDR3 is 11 residues long. The ends were cut back, 6 bases at V and 5 bases at J, with 4 bases in the middle. CDR3 sequence: CASRATGELFF. The CDR3 bases are TGTGCCAGCAGGGCGACCGGGGAGCTGTTTTTT.

The chain has TRBV7-9 and TRBJ2-1; D gene unclear. Germline V lookup: CDR1 SEHNR, CDR2 FQNEAQ (reference sequence). The CDR3 runs to 13 residues. V gave up 11 bases and J gave up 8 bases, with 19 bases separating them. The CDR3 bases are TGTGCCGTCCGGTGGGCCCCCTCCTATGAGCAGTTCTTC. Its protein product is CAVRWAPSYEQFF. Using reference TRBV7-9 and TRBJ2-1 for the parts outside the CDR3, the full variable domain is DTGVSQNPRHKITKRGQNVTFRCDPISEHNRLYWYRQTLGQGPEFLTYFQNEAQLEKSRLLSDRFSAERPKGSFSTLEIQRTEQGDSAMYLCAVRWAPSYEQFFGPGTRLTVL.

The rearrangement uses TRBV10-3 and TRBJ1-1; unclear D gene. Germline V gene data show CDR1 as ENHRY and CDR2 as SYGVKD. The CDR3 loop spans 15 amino acids. The ends were cut back, 0 bases at V and 1 base at J, with 9 bases in the middle. The CDR3 DNA follows: TGTGCCATCAGTGAGTCATTTATGGAGAACACTGAAGCTTTCTTT. This translates into CAISESFMENTEAFF.